The 15 T cell receptor beta chains reported below all come from one sample, sequenced in a study of blood T cells in healthy people across ages. Combining a sample-barcoded 5' primer with a J-beta primer mix, a second PCR ran for about 7 to 11 cycles. TCRdb reprocessed the 5' RACE reads with MiXCR, giving one entry per CDR3 protein. The sample contains approximately 1.5 million distinct CDR3 sequences, almost 35% of which appear only once. Sequencing input: blood. The receptors here all came from a woman aged 25-40 years in good health.

The chain links TRBV9 to TRBJ2-5; D possibly corresponds to TRBD2 (5 bases). TRBJ2-7 explains the end of the DNA better; the J call may be wrong. The CDR3 is 16 residues long. Germline V gene lookup returns CDR1 SGDLS and CDR2 YYNGEE. Here the CDR3 DNA reads TGTGCCAGCAGCGTAGGGCTAGCCAAAAACTCCTACGAGCAGTACTTC. It specifies CASSVGLAKNSYEQYF.

This clonotype has only a few counts. The chain joins TRBV10-3 to TRBJ2-1, with D perhaps matching TRBD2 (7 bases). V was cut by 0 bases and J by 0 bases, with 12 bases left in between. Germline V lookup: CDR1 ENHRY, CDR2 SYGVKD. The CDR3 has 17 amino acids. CDR3 sequence (DNA): TGTGCCATCAGTGAGTCGGGGGCGGGAGTCTCCTACAATGAGCAGTTCTTC. As protein: CAISESGAGVSYNEQFF.

This clonotype was counted at least ten times. J is TRBJ2-3 and V is TRBV7-3; 13 bases line up with TRBD2. Trimming took 4 bases from V and 1 from J; bases not matched to a gene: 2. The CDR3 runs 16 residues. The germline CDR1 and CDR2 sequences are SGHTA and FQGTGA. Here the CDR3 DNA reads TGTGCCAGCAGCTATGGACTAGCGGGGGGCACAGATACGCAGTATTTT. Translation gives CASSYGLAGGTDTQYF.

With regard to this clonotype: Since a much larger clone is just one base distant, this may be a read error. In this CDR3 the conserved last residue, phenylalanine or tryptophan, is missing, so a read error is likely. The rearrangement links TRBV4-1 to TRBJ2-1; D remains ambiguous. The closer fit of TRBJ2-5 to the DNA end suggests the J call may be wrong. The germline V gene has CDR1 MGHRA and CDR2 YSYEKL. The CDR3 loop spans 14 amino acids. In DNA form, the CDR3 reads TGCGCCAGCAGCCAAGGACACCTTCAAGAGACCCAGTACGTC. It codes for CASSQGHLQETQYV.

This clonotype has a count of ten or more. The gene calls are TRBV7-9 and TRBJ2-7; 10 bases line up with TRBD2. With V trimmed by 5 bases and J by 0 bases, 10 bases remained unmatched. From germline, CDR1 is SEHNR and CDR2 FQNEAQ (reference sequence). The CDR3 spans 17 residues. CDR3 sequence: CASSPPSAGGLSYEQYF. CDR3 coding DNA: TGTGCCAGCAGCCCCCCCTCAGCGGGAGGGCTCTCCTACGAGCAGTACTTC.

This clonotype was observed a few times. The junction departs from germline at one end; a sequencing error may be responsible. The V call is TRBV5-1, the J call TRBJ2-5; D possibly corresponds to TRBD2 (6 bases). From germline, CDR1 is SGHRS and CDR2 YFSETQ. The CDR3 spans 16 residues. CDR3 loop: CASSVGSGFGRETQYF. CDR3 nucleotide sequence: TGCGCCAGCAGCGTTGGCTCCGGGTTCGGACGGGAGACTCAGTACTTC.

This clonotype was counted between two and nine times. The genes are TRBV28 and TRBJ1-2; TRBD1 aligns across 11 bases. The germline V gene encodes CDR1 MDHEN and CDR2 SYDVKM. V gave up 3 bases and J gave up 5 bases; unmatched junction bases: 14. The CDR3 consists of 18 residues. For the CDR3, the DNA is TGTGCCAGCAGTTTGACTGGACAGGGGGCGACCCTTGTTTATGGCTACACCTTC. Protein product: CASSLTGQGATLVYGYTF.

This clonotype has a handful of counts. The gene calls are TRBV19 and TRBJ1-4, with a possible D match to TRBD1 (5 bases). Germline V CDR1 and CDR2: LNHDA, SQIVND (reference sequence). Trimming took 6 bases from V and 4 from J, leaving 12 bases between them. The CDR3 is 14 amino acids. Here the CDR3 DNA reads TGTGCCAGTAGCCCCTGGGGGAATAATGAAAAACTGTTTTTT. This gives the protein CASSPWGNNEKLFF. Full variable domain (rest looked up from reference TRBV19 and TRBJ1-4): DGGITQSPKYLFRKEGQNVTLSCEQNLNHDAMYWYRQDPGQGLRLIYYSQIVNDFQKGDIAEGYSVSREKKESFPLTVTSAQKNPTAFYLCASSPWGNNEKLFFGSGTQLSVL.

This clonotype was seen a few times. The V gene is TRBV7-3, the J gene TRBJ2-6; TRBD2 is a possible D gene (5 bases). The ends were cut back, 7 bases at V and 3 bases at J, with 10 bases in the middle. The CDR3 runs 14 residues. Per germline, CDR1 SGHTA and CDR2 FQGTGA. For the CDR3, the DNA is TGTGCCAGCACTGAGGGAAGTGGGGCCAACGTCCTGACTTTC. Its translation: CASTEGSGANVLTF.

This clonotype has more than one count but fewer than ten. The chain links TRBV12-3 or TRBV12-4 to TRBJ2-3; 10 nucleotides align to TRBD2. The CDR3 consists of 17 residues. V dropped 3 bases and J dropped 0; count of bases not matched to a gene: 6. The CDR3 protein is CASSFNAAGGSTDTQYF. CDR3 in DNA: TGTGCCAGCAGTTTTAACGCAGCGGGGGGGAGCACAGATACGCAGTATTTT.

The chain combines TRBV15 with TRBJ2-1, with TRBD2 matching over 8 bases. In germline, CDR1 is LNHNV, CDR2 YYDKDF (reference sequence). This CDR3 has 17 amino acids. V lost 3 bases and J lost 8; bases outside the gene matches: 15. The CDR3 sequence: CATSSPMGSGGHDEQFF. The CDR3 region has the DNA TGTGCCACCAGCAGCCCCATGGGAAGCGGGGGTCACGATGAGCAGTTCTTC.

This clonotype was seen many times. The V and J genes are TRBV29-1 and TRBJ2-1; perhaps TRBD1 as D (6 bases). The CDR3 consists of 13 residues. Germline lookup yields CDR1 SQVTM and CDR2 ANQGSEA. Trimming left V 3 bases short and J 6 bases short, with 12 bases between. In DNA form, the CDR3 reads TGCAGCGTTGACCGACAGGTCGGCAATGAGCAGTTCTTC. It yields the protein CSVDRQVGNEQFF.

In this sample, this clonotype turned up a few times. The chain combines TRBV7-3 with TRBJ1-2, with D unresolved. Trimming removed 2 bases from V and 8 bases from J, with 12 bases in between. Germline values: CDR1 SGHTA, CDR2 FQGTGA. The CDR3 loop spans 13 amino acids. CDR3 bases: TGTGCCAGCAGCTTAGACGGGTACGACGGCTACACCTTC. It specifies CASSLDGYDGYTF.

This clonotype was counted many times. The gene calls are TRBV20-1 and TRBJ2-7; D perhaps matches TRBD2 (6 bases). The V end lost 3 bases, the J end lost 2 bases, and 17 bases lay between the germline ends. The CDR3 is 15 amino acids. In germline, CDR1 is DFQATT, CDR2 SNEGSKA (reference sequence). Here the CDR3 reads CSARGLRSGPYEQYF. The CDR3 DNA reads as TGCAGTGCTAGGGGACTTCGTAGCGGTCCCTACGAGCAGTACTTC.

This clonotype was seen repeatedly, ten times or more. V and J are TRBV4-2 and TRBJ1-2; TRBD1 is a possible D gene (5 bases). The germline V gene encodes CDR1 LGHNA and CDR2 YNFKEQ. Deletions cut 0 bases from V and 5 bases from J, with 13 bases between. The CDR3 sequence is 15 residues long. The CDR3 coding sequence is TGTGCCAGCAGCCAAGATCTTGCGGGGGGATATGGCTACACCTTC. Amino acid sequence: CASSQDLAGGYGYTF.